One sample yielded the 30 T cell receptor beta chains listed below, sequenced in a study of T-cell memory formation after mild COVID-19. TCRdb re-analysed the 5' RACE reads in MiXCR, keeping a single row per CDR3 protein. The sample has a few hundred thousand distinct CDR3 sequences, 8.5% to 9.5% seen once. Sequenced: PBMCs or a T cell subset sorted from them (not recorded which). These receptors all stem from a man between 18 and 29 years old who had mild COVID-19 (a few samples of this study predate the infection). Cell type and time point are not known.

In this sample, this clonotype turned up many times. The rearrangement joins TRBV6-5 to TRBJ1-2, with D possibly matching TRBD1 (6 bases). The CDR3 totals 15 residues. The germline V and J ends were trimmed by 0 bases and 7 bases, with 15 bases remaining between them. Germline CDR1 is MNHEY and CDR2 is SVGAGI. CDR3 in DNA: TGTGCCAGCAGTTACTCGACTGGGACATCGGGTGGCTACACCTTC. Translating gives CASSYSTGTSGGYTF.

The chain couples TRBV2 to TRBJ2-3; D possibly corresponds to TRBD1 (5 bases). CDR1 and CDR2 from the germline V gene are SNHLY and FYNNEI. The V end was cut by 2 bases, the J end by 4 bases, with 7 bases between. The CDR3 length is 13 residues. Written as DNA, the CDR3 is TGTGCCAGCAGTGAACAGGGTCCAGATACGCAGTATTTT. Its protein is CASSEQGPDTQYF.

The chain is built from TRBV5-5 and TRBJ2-5; TRBD1 might be the D (5 bases). Germline V lookup: CDR1 SGHKS, CDR2 YYEKEE (reference sequence). V lost 0 bases, J lost 4 bases, and 10 bases lay in between. CDR3 size: 14 residues. CDR3 bases: TGTGCCAGCAGCTTGGAAGGGGTTCGAGAGACCCAGTACTTC. Protein: CASSLEGVRETQYF.

This chain connects TRBV25-1 to TRBJ2-7, with D perhaps matching TRBD1 (5 bases). V lost 3 bases to trimming and J lost 4 bases, with 7 bases between them. The CDR3 has 12 amino acids. The germline gives CDR1 MGHDK, CDR2 SYGVNS. CDR3 amino acids: CASSDRVYEQYF. The CDR3, as DNA: TGTGCCAGCAGTGACAGGGTGTACGAGCAGTACTTC.

This clonotype was detected ten times or more. The chain is built from TRBV18 and TRBJ2-4; D remains ambiguous. From germline, CDR1 is KGHSH and CDR2 LQKENI. V shed 1 base and J shed 0 bases, with 16 bases lying between them. The CDR3 totals 18 residues. CDR3 sequence: CASSPLAPGALAKNIQYF. CDR3 DNA sequence: TGTGCCAGCTCACCACTGGCGCCAGGAGCACTAGCCAAAAACATTCAGTACTTC.

The chain has TRBV18 and TRBJ1-1; 7 nucleotides agree with TRBD1. Germline V CDR1 and CDR2: KGHSH, LQKENI. The V gene end was trimmed by 4 bases and the J gene end by 7 bases; junction bases not matched to a gene: 6. The CDR3 has 13 amino acids. For the CDR3, the DNA is TGTGCCAGCTCACGAGACAGGGAAATTGAAGCTTTCTTT. This encodes CASSRDREIEAFF.

The chain couples TRBV5-1 to TRBJ1-1, with 11 bases that match TRBD1. V shed 6 bases and J 4 bases; nucleotides not matched to a gene: 5. Germline CDR1 and CDR2: SGHRS and YFSETQ. This CDR3 spans 14 amino acids. CDR3 DNA sequence: TGCGCCAGCACGCCCGGGACAGGGGGCACTGAAGCTTTCTTT. Translated: CASTPGTGGTEAFF.

This clonotype has just a few counts. This chain links TRBV7-2 with TRBJ2-7, with D possibly being TRBD1 (5 bases). There are 14 residues in the CDR3. V was pared by 1 base and J by 2 bases, with 9 bases between. Germline CDR1 is SGHTA and CDR2 is FQGNSA. The CDR3 bases are TGTGCCAGCAGCTTAGAATGGGGCCCCTACGAGCAGTACTTC. This gives the protein CASSLEWGPYEQYF.

CDR3: CASSQEAGPPQSPLHF. The CDR3 nucleotides read TGCGCCAGCAGCCAAGAGGCAGGGCCCCCGCAATCACCCCTCCACTTT. The chain combines TRBV4-1 with TRBJ1-6; weak D call: TRBD1 (5 bases). Trimming took 0 bases from V and 10 from J, leaving 16 bases between them. There are 16 residues in the CDR3. CDR1 is MGHRA and CDR2 is YSYEKL in the germline V gene.

This clonotype has just a few counts. CDR3 region: CASSASLADTQYF. DNA for the CDR3: TGTGCCAGCAGTGCATCTCTAGCAGATACGCAGTATTTT. The V gene is TRBV6-2 or TRBV6-3, the J gene TRBJ2-3, with D uncertain. This CDR3 has 13 residues. V lost 5 bases to trimming and J lost 4 bases, with 10 bases between them. Germline-derived CDR1 and CDR2 are MNHEY and SVGEGT.

This clonotype was detected a few times. The V gene is TRBV7-2, the J gene TRBJ1-2; D is perhaps TRBD1 (5 bases). This CDR3 is built from 13 residues. CDR1 and CDR2 (germline): SGHTA, FQGNSA. Trimming removed 1 base from V and 4 bases from J, with 7 bases in between. The CDR3 here is CASSLGQLYGYTF. Written as DNA, the CDR3 is TGTGCCAGCAGCTTAGGACAGCTCTATGGCTACACCTTC.

V gene TRBV6-6 combines with J gene TRBJ1-5; D ambiguous. CDR1 MNHNY and CDR2 SVGAGI come from the germline V gene (reference sequence). V lost 6 bases, J lost 8 bases, and 8 bases lay in between. CDR3 length equals 11 residues. The CDR3 region is CASRDREPQHF. The CDR3 bases are TGTGCCAGCAGAGATCGAGAGCCCCAGCATTTT.

In this sample, this clonotype turned up a few times. J is TRBJ2-1 and V is TRBV10-3, with D perhaps TRBD1 or TRBD2 (6 bases each). From germline, CDR1 is ENHRY and CDR2 SYGVKD. The CDR3 extends over 15 amino acids. With 3 bases removed from V and 8 bases from J, the gap between germline ends came to 17 bases. CDR3 sequence (DNA): TGTGCCATCAGTGAAATCCCGGGGGCCCCTGATGAGCAGTTCTTC. Translated: CAISEIPGAPDEQFF.

This clonotype was picked up a small number of times. The chain has TRBV7-9 and TRBJ2-7, with D unresolved. V was clipped by 3 bases and J by 4 bases, with 10 bases between them. The CDR3 covers 13 residues. Germline V gives CDR1 SEHNR, CDR2 FQNEAQ (reference sequence). CDR3 nucleotide sequence: TGTGCCAGCAGCTTGGGGATTCCATACGAGCAGTACTTC. It codes for CASSLGIPYEQYF.

The sample holds many counts of this clonotype. The chain carries TRBV5-1 and TRBJ2-7; D possibly corresponds to TRBD1 (7 bases). V lost 3 bases, J lost 2 bases, and 15 bases lay in between. CDR3 length equals 15 residues. In germline, CDR1 is SGHRS, CDR2 YFSETQ. Here the CDR3 DNA reads TGCGCCAGCAGCTCAGTAGGAGGGGGCACCTACGAGCAGTACTTC. Protein sequence: CASSSVGGGTYEQYF.

This clonotype was observed a handful of times. The J gene is TRBJ1-4, the V gene TRBV7-9, with D tentatively TRBD1 (6 bases). Germline assignment: CDR1 SEHNR and CDR2 FQNEAQ (reference sequence). V lost 1 base to trimming and J lost 7 bases, with 13 bases between them. This CDR3 comprises 15 residues. The CDR3 sequence is CASSLGSGAGEKLFF. CDR3 in DNA: TGTGCCAGCAGCTTAGGATCAGGGGCCGGTGAAAAACTGTTTTTT.

This rearrangement joins TRBV25-1 to TRBJ1-1; possibly TRBD1 for D (6 bases). CDR3 length equals 14 residues. The V gene lost 1 base and the J gene lost 12 bases, with 18 bases spanning the gap. CDR1 is MGHDK and CDR2 is SYGVNS in the germline V gene. The CDR3 coding sequence is TGTGCCAGCAGTGAATCTGGCAGGGGAAGGATAACTTTCTTT. It yields the protein CASSESGRGRITFF. Using reference TRBV25-1 and TRBJ1-1 for the parts outside the CDR3, the full variable domain is EADIYQTPRYLVIGTGKKITLECSQTMGHDKMYWYQQDPGMELHLIHYSYGVNSTEKGDLSSESTVSRIRTEHFPLTLESARPSHTSQYLCASSESGRGRITFFGQGTRLTVV.

The V gene is TRBV2, the J gene TRBJ1-5, with D hard to call. The CDR3 is made up of 14 amino acids. V lost 8 bases to trimming and J lost 6 bases, with 17 bases between them. Germline-derived CDR1 and CDR2 are SNHLY and FYNNEI. The CDR3 DNA reads TGTGCCAGCGCCCCCTTCATCGCCGGTCAGCCCCAGCATTTT. It yields the protein CASAPFIAGQPQHF.

This clonotype came up a few times. The chain carries TRBV20-1 and TRBJ2-5; 8 bases map to TRBD2. In germline, CDR1 is DFQATT, CDR2 SNEGSKA (reference sequence). The CDR3 sequence is 15 residues long. Trimming cost V 6 bases and J 2 bases; bases outside gene matches: 11. The CDR3 protein is CSAEAGARLQETQYF. CDR3 DNA sequence: TGCAGTGCGGAAGCGGGGGCCCGACTGCAAGAGACCCAGTACTTC.

This clonotype was seen many times. The rearrangement uses TRBV7-9 and TRBJ2-3; 9 bases are shared with TRBD1. J gave up 0 bases and V 10 bases, and 5 bases lay outside the gene matches. This CDR3 contains 14 residues. CDR1 SEHNR and CDR2 FQNEAQ come from the germline V gene (reference sequence). CDR3 region: CATTGTGSTDTQYF. In nucleotides, the CDR3 is TGTGCCACCACCGGGACAGGGAGCACAGATACGCAGTATTTT.

The rearrangement links TRBV18 to TRBJ1-2, with D possibly TRBD1 on 5 matching bases. V lost 0 bases to trimming and J lost 8 bases, with 13 bases between them. Germline V gives CDR1 KGHSH, CDR2 LQKENI. The CDR3 is 14 amino acids. CDR3: CASSPPGRAGGYTF. CDR3 DNA: TGTGCCAGCTCACCACCGGGCAGGGCGGGAGGCTACACCTTC.

This clonotype was seen only a few times. The CDR3: CATSRDHGLAGNYGYTF. The CDR3 DNA sequence: TGTGCCACCAGCAGAGATCACGGTTTGGCAGGGAACTATGGCTACACCTTC. V gene TRBV15 combines with J gene TRBJ1-2, with a weak D call TRBD1 (5 bases). Germline V lookup: CDR1 LNHNV, CDR2 YYDKDF (reference sequence). V lost 0 bases and J lost 2, with 16 bases in between. The length of the CDR3 is 17 residues. The whole variable domain, remainder taken from reference TRBV15 and TRBJ1-2, is DAMVIQNPRYQVTQFGKPVTLSCSQTLNHNVMYWYQQKSSQAPKLLFHYYDKDFNNEADTPDNFQSRRPNTSFCFLDIRSPGLGDTAMYLCATSRDHGLAGNYGYTFGSGTRLTVV.

Worth noting for this clonotype: A read error may be the cause here, since a much bigger clone is one base away. V usage is TRBV5-1 and J usage is TRBJ2-5; D may be TRBD1 or TRBD2 (5 bases each). The CDR3 runs 13 residues. With 4 bases removed from V and 7 bases from J, the gap between germline ends came to 14 bases. Germline V CDR1 and CDR2: SGHRS, YFSETQ. The CDR3 region has the DNA TGCGCCAGCAGCCGGACGGGGCCAGTGACCCAGTACTTC. Translating gives CASSRTGPVTQYF.

This chain links TRBV7-3 with TRBJ2-2; perhaps D is TRBD1 or TRBD2 (5 bases each). Germline lookup yields CDR1 SGHTA and CDR2 FQGTGA. Deletions cut 8 bases from V and 5 bases from J, with 15 bases between. This CDR3 is built from 14 residues. Written as DNA, the CDR3 is TGTGCCAGCTCTTCGGGACCAAAAACCGGGGAGCTGTTTTTT. It codes for CASSSGPKTGELFF.

This clonotype has just a few counts. This chain connects TRBV5-1 to TRBJ2-3; D ambiguous. CDR3 length equals 15 residues. Germline-derived CDR1 and CDR2 are SGHRS and YFSETQ. V was shortened by 2 bases and J by 0 bases, with 10 bases between the two germline ends. CDR3 coding DNA: TGCGCCAGCAGCTTCCGGCCCGGGAGCACAGATACGCAGTATTTT. Its protein product is CASSFRPGSTDTQYF.

This clonotype has just a few counts. This sequence joins TRBV6-2 or TRBV6-3 and TRBJ1-2; the match to TRBD1 covers 11 bases. The CDR3 runs to 13 residues. V gave up 8 bases and J gave up 4 bases; unmatched junction bases: 3. Germline V gene lookup returns CDR1 MNHEY and CDR2 SVGEGT. The CDR3 loop reads CASGGTGGYGYTF. As DNA, the CDR3 is TGTGCCAGCGGCGGGACAGGGGGCTATGGCTACACCTTC.

The sample holds many counts of this clonotype. The germline gene is not matched at one end of the junction; a read error may be the cause. The chain links TRBV5-1 to TRBJ2-5, with D tentatively TRBD2 (5 bases). The CDR3 extends over 14 amino acids. Germline V gene sequence: CDR1 SGHRS, CDR2 YFSETQ. CDR3: CASSPGGGQETQYF. CDR3 sequence (DNA): TGTGCCAGCAGCCCCGGCGGAGGCCAAGAGACCCAGTACTTC.

The V call is TRBV10-3, the J call TRBJ2-5; D remains unclear. CDR3 length: 12 residues. Germline CDR1 reads ENHRY; CDR2 reads SYGVKD. V lost 8 bases, J lost 2 bases, and 9 bases lay in between. The CDR3 here is CAIGERQETQYF. The CDR3 bases are TGTGCCATCGGAGAACGACAAGAGACCCAGTACTTC.

This clonotype occurred a few times. J is TRBJ1-2 and V is TRBV5-6; D remains unclear. Trimming cost V 0 bases and J 1 base, with 10 bases left between them. The CDR3 extends over 15 amino acids. Germline CDR1 is SGHDT and CDR2 is YYEEEE. The CDR3 nucleotides read TGTGCCAGCAGCTTGGAGGGCAGGAGTAACTATGGCTACACCTTC. Its translation is CASSLEGRSNYGYTF.

There are a few counts of this clonotype. The rearrangement uses TRBV27 and TRBJ2-3, with TRBD2 identical over 9 bases. J lost 2 bases, V lost 6 bases, and 6 bases had no gene match. The CDR3 consists of 15 residues. Germline assignment: CDR1 MNHEY and CDR2 SMNVEV (reference sequence). CDR3: CASSPGLALTDTQYF. The CDR3 DNA follows: TGTGCCAGCAGCCCGGGACTAGCTCTCACAGATACGCAGTATTTT.